Listed here is a single TCR beta chain. Its antigen is as yet unknown. This sample stems from a study of T cell responses to AZD1222 COVID-19 vaccine. TCRdb's copy holds only in-frame clones and misses some; the assay was immunoSEQ multiplex PCR. The table includes roughly 180,000 clones, 80% to 95% detected once. Findings and limits, study-wide: Nearly half of spike-specific TCRs reportedly target variant regions that are unmutated in the B.1.351 and B.1.1.7 variants. Spike-specific TCR repertoires showed rising breadth and depth after two AZD1222 doses. White British ancestry dominated among donors, who included more females, and clonal diversity was possibly underestimated.

Trimming removed 2 bases from V and 11 bases from J, with 9 bases in between. The CDR3 has 12 residues. Germline-derived CDR1 and CDR2 are MDHEN and SYDVKM. The TCR was taken from an adult who received the MenACWY meningococcal vaccine as a control. The sequencing here drew on peripheral blood, taken 28 days after the second dose of the MenACWY control vaccine. V and J are TRBV28 and TRBJ1-4, with D possibly being TRBD1 (5 bases). The CDR3 loop reads CASSLGGEKLFF. DNA of the CDR3: TGTGCCAGCAGTTTAGGAGGGGAGAAACTGTTTTTT.